This T cell receptor beta chain derives from a study of CD8+CD57+ T cells in acquired aplastic anemia (dated by TCRdb to the late 2010s). As for the study more broadly: DNA extracted from sorted CD4+ and CD8+ cells had a mean of roughly 3.4 ug, with a range of roughly 0.18 to 27.4 ug. CD8+CD57+ expansion was defined as a frequency above the mean frequency observed in healthy subjects. Overall study outcomes, separate from this receptor: No significant difference in CD8+ Simpson's diversity was found between patients and healthy controls (P=0.060). Around 31 CD8+ CDR3 sequences were shared between patients and controls but appeared highly expressed in patients and within their immunodominant clones.

Genomic DNA served as template for TCR beta VDJ combination and CDR3 sequence profiling. TCR repertoire sequencing was run on an Illumina HiSeq 2000. The original pipeline was this. TRBV/TRBJ rearrangement plots, CDR3 size and DJ length profiles, and Simpson's diversity index were used to assess repertoires. The most abundant DNA sequence in the deep sequencing data was taken as the immunodominant clone. CDR3 amino acid sequences were checked for sharing between subjects and were compared against published repertoires and the VDJdb database. TCRdb reworked the public reads: Q25 trimming with fastp, MiXCR clone assembly, productive beta chains retained. Records with the same CDR3 protein are collapsed into one entry carrying the most frequent genes and DNA. The V and J calls come from TCRdb's annotation, not from the publication. This sample is represented by over 150,000 distinct CDR3 sequences; 55% to 65% of them were singletons. Approximately 40% of the sample lies in the top ten.

The patients picked for sequencing were ones in whom flow cytometry had shown an expansion of CD8+CD57+ cells. Every patient had a diagnosis of severe acquired aplastic anemia based on International Study of Aplastic Anemia and Agranulocytosis and Camitta criteria. Patients had received no therapy at the time of blood sampling. TCR repertoires of sorted CD4+ and CD8+ blood T cells from severe aplastic anemia patients and healthy subjects were deep-sequenced in the study. Patients were enrolled under clinicaltrials.gov protocols 00001620, 01623167, 00001397, 00071045, 00081523 and 00961064 in the USA. Ficoll-Paque density gradient centrifugation was used to isolate peripheral blood mononuclear cells. CD4+ and CD8+ T cells were sorted by FACS or magnetic beads before DNA extraction. Concerning this clonotype: It has no known antigen specificity. The sample holds no much larger clone one base away, and base qualities are not on file.

The germline V gene yields SGHTA for CDR1 and FQGNSA for CDR2. Spanning cysteine to phenylalanine, the CDR3 consists of 13 amino acids. Only the CDR3 DNA stays, 39 bases, in frame from base 1. The germline V and J ends show losses of 1 base and 8 bases respectively, and no gene match explains 2 bases of the junction. The sequencing sample was made of sorted CD4+, CD8+, or CD8+CD57+ T cells (not recorded which) from PBMCs. The rearrangement joined TRBV7-2 to TRBJ2-1; TRBD2 agrees with 7 junctional bases. This sequence originates from a human donor with aplastic anemia. The CDR3 region has the sequence CASSLVGGYEQFF. The DNA is TGTGCCAGCAGCTTAGTGGGAGGGTATGAGCAGTTCTTC.